The present T cell receptor (beta chain) was sequenced within a study of blood T cells in healthy people across ages. Sample-barcoded 5' priming and a J-beta primer mix drove a second PCR of roughly 6 to 12 cycles. The study obtained at least 3 million CDR3-containing paired-end reads from every sample. TCRdb called the 5' RACE reads again in MiXCR, with one record for every CDR3 protein. The sample includes hundreds of thousands of distinct CDR3 sequences, roughly 50% of them seen just once. The V gene lost 5 bases and the J gene lost 3 bases, with 14 bases spanning the gap. Germline-derived CDR1 and CDR2 are SEHNR and FQNEAQ (reference sequence). This CDR3 is built from 14 residues. This clonotype was detected a few times.

The source is an elderly man in good health. This chain joins TRBV7-9 and TRBJ2-7, with D maybe TRBD2 (7 bases). Input material: blood. CDR3 bases: TGTGCCAGCAGCGGGGGGGGACAACTCTACGAGCAGTACTTC. Encoded protein: CASSGGGQLYEQYF.